The entry below describes one TCR beta chain. Its binding antigen is unknown. Base qualities are missing; no much larger clone stands one base away. Different DNA sequences within this sample yield the same CDR3. The library came from the immunoSEQ multiplex PCR assay. To provide template for TCR sequencing, every sample had RNA extracted and reverse transcribed into cDNA. First-strand cDNA was synthesized using SuperScript III with a 2:1 mix of oligo-dT and random hexamers. A synthetic immune receptor repertoire was used to assess amplification bias, and residual bias was removed computationally. The authors' pipeline ran thus. Raw reads were preprocessed to remove errors, and CDR3 was defined according to IMGT conventions as the region from the conserved cysteine to phenylalanine. Clonality was computed by normalizing Shannon entropy by log2 of the number of productive unique TCRs and subtracting the result from 1. Scalp TCRbeta sequences were cross-referenced with sorted blood CD4 and CD8 repertoires so that the CD4 or CD8 identity of scalp clones could be inferred. As stored in TCRdb, this immuneACCESS dataset retains in-frame rearrangements with V and J assigned. A fraction of the clones does not appear; measured against another copy, unresolved V genes explain less than half of the discrepancy, and the remainder lacks a known reason. V, J and clone size are taken as reported in that table, and D and trimming were inferred from the DNA itself. The table for this sample lists some 170,000 clones; about 61% of them were counted only once. About a sixth of the sample lies in the top ten.

The data were taken from a study of CD8+ T cells in alopecia areata (dated by TCRdb to between 2018 and 2020). Some background on the complete study: The treated patients took part in an open-label pilot trial in which moderate-to-severe alopecia areata was treated with oral tofacitinib at 5 to 10 mg twice daily. RNA came from the PAXgene miRNA kit for fixed scalp, the miRNeasy kit for PBMCs, and the RNeasy kit for mouse skin. Patients stayed on tofacitinib for 6 to 18 months and then had 6 months of follow-up off drug so that delayed response and recurrence could be assessed. Scalp clonality was compared across normal scalp (n=4), patchy alopecia areata scalp (n=8), and alopecia totalis/universalis scalp (n=8). TCRbeta CDR3 regions were amplified by immunoSEQ multiplex PCR using 35 Vbeta forward and 13 Jbeta reverse primers. In treated patients, disease severity was measured using the SALT score, which gives the percentage of scalp surface area affected. To study T cell clonal expansion in alopecia areata, the researchers applied high-throughput TCRbeta sequencing to both the C3H/HeJ mouse model and human patients. Tofacitinib-treated patients had biopsies at baseline and at 4 and 24 weeks of treatment, with a later scalp biopsy in several patients. Human TCRbeta sequencing covered scalp tissue and sorted CD4+ and CD8+ peripheral blood T cells from patchy and totalis/universalis alopecia areata patients and healthy controls. The full study reports these points: Lesional scalp, especially in alopecia totalis/universalis, showed higher clonality and more expanded CD8+ clones than normal scalp, suggesting antigenic drive. The treated cohort was small, with a single nonresponder, so links between baseline CD8+ expansion and response need larger studies. Resident alphabeta T cells in normal human skin are also sequenced, complicating scalp TCR repertoire analysis, unlike mouse skin dominated by gammadelta T cells. During tofacitinib treatment, many expanded lesional clones remained in scalp and blood, and this persistence may partly explain relapse after treatment is stopped. Tofacitinib significantly decreased scalp clonality and the number of expanded CD8+ clones among the top 100 scalp clones. Shared TCR sequences between patients were less evident than in mice, which may be partly attributable to HLA diversity in the patient population.

Between the V and J ends, shortened by 1 base and 2 bases respectively, the junction contains 5 bases. From the germline V gene, CDR1 is SGHRS and CDR2 is YFSETQ. From the cysteine through the phenylalanine, the CDR3 covers 13 amino acids. Just CDR3 DNA is preserved here, 39 bases in frame from base 1. The treatment or condition label here, explained by the study, means: oral pan-JAK inhibitor, 5-10 mg twice daily. Lesional scalp punch biopsies and peripheral blood were collected from alopecia areata patients. PBMCs were isolated by density centrifugation and stained for CD3, CD4 and CD8, and CD4+ and CD8+ T cells were sorted on a FACSAria.

Recombination linked TRBV5-1 to TRBJ2-3; no D gene is confidently identified. The sample here was CD4+ T cells sorted from blood, taken at approximately week 56, from a patient treated with tofacitinib. The sequence was collected from a human donor with alopecia areata. CDR3 loop: CASSLIPTDTQYF. The bases are TGCGCCAGCAGCTTGATCCCCACAGATACGCAGTATTTT.